The clone carrying this T cell receptor (beta chain) was seen just once. The data belong to a study of blood T cell repertoires in COVID-19. Per germline, CDR1 SGDLS and CDR2 YYNGEE. V lost 7 bases and J lost 8; bases outside the gene matches: 15. The CDR3 consists of 15 residues. TCRdb keeps only in-frame clones here, not all; method: immunoSEQ multiplex PCR. Of about 110,000 clones in the sample, 88% were seen once. This TCR was sampled from a human donor in a cohort sampled during active COVID-19. Source material: peripheral blood. The chain employs TRBV9 and TRBJ2-1; the match to TRBD2 covers 7 bases. The CDR3 region is CASGTSWTRGDEQFF. DNA for the CDR3: TGTGCCAGCGGCACCTCGTGGACTAGGGGCGATGAGCAGTTCTTC. The whole variable domain, remainder taken from reference TRBV9 and TRBJ2-1, is DSGVTQTPKHLITATGQRVTLRCSPRSGDLSVYWYQQSLDQGLQFLIQYYNGEERAKGNILERFSAQQFPDLHSELNLSSLELGDSALYFCASGTSWTRGDEQFFGPGTRLTVL.